This T cell receptor (beta chain) was captured in a study of CD8+ T cells in alopecia areata. This clone has just a few counts. It was cDNA, reverse transcribed from extracted RNA, that served as the sequencing template. Method: immunoSEQ multiplex PCR; TCRdb's copy keeps in-frame clones and lacks some. The sample holds about 220,000 clones, around 57% seen once. Treatment of the sample: oral pan-JAK inhibitor, 5-10 mg twice daily. This sequence originates from a human donor with alopecia areata. Sequences were derived from CD4+ T cells sorted from blood, sampled at week 4, from a patient treated with tofacitinib.

CDR3 DNA sequence: TGTGCCAGCAGCTTAATCCCCACCAATCAGCCCCAGCATTTT. Its protein product is CASSLIPTNQPQHF. The rearrangement uses TRBV7-2 and TRBJ1-5, with no clear D. V was cut by 2 bases and J by 3 bases, with 8 bases left in between. The CDR3 runs to 14 residues. Germline-derived CDR1 and CDR2 are SGHTA and FQGNSA. The variable domain in full, completed from reference TRBV7-2 and TRBJ1-5, reads GAGVSQSPSNKVTEKGKDVELRCDPISGHTALYWYRQSLGQGLEFLIYFQGNSAPDKSGLPSDRFSAERTGGSVSTLTIQRTQQEDSAVYLCASSLIPTNQPQHFGDGTRLSIL.